One T cell receptor beta chain is described in this entry. Antigen specificity is unknown. Profiled with immunoSEQ multiplex PCR; TCRdb holds only in-frame clones, not every one. The top ten clones hold approximately 0.39% of a sample with some 2,500,000 clones, just under 95% of them seen once. The source of the sample is a study of shared clonotypes between healthy human individuals. Study observations and caveats: Rarefaction demonstrated incomplete sorted-subset sequencing despite large depth.

The germline gives CDR1 MDHEN, CDR2 SYDVKM. Trimming cost V 2 bases and J 4 bases, with 9 bases left between them. The CDR3 contains 14 residues. The origin of this receptor is a man between 18 and 35 years old in good health. Some clones in this sample may be carry-over from other donors' samples. Sequencing input: naive CD4+ T cells from PBMCs. Subset noted: CD45RA+ positively selected. The chain employs TRBV28 and TRBJ1-5; maybe TRBD1 (5 bases). The CDR3 nucleotides read TGTGCCAGCAGTTTAGGAGAGGGGAATCAGCCCCAGCATTTT. This encodes CASSLGEGNQPQHF.